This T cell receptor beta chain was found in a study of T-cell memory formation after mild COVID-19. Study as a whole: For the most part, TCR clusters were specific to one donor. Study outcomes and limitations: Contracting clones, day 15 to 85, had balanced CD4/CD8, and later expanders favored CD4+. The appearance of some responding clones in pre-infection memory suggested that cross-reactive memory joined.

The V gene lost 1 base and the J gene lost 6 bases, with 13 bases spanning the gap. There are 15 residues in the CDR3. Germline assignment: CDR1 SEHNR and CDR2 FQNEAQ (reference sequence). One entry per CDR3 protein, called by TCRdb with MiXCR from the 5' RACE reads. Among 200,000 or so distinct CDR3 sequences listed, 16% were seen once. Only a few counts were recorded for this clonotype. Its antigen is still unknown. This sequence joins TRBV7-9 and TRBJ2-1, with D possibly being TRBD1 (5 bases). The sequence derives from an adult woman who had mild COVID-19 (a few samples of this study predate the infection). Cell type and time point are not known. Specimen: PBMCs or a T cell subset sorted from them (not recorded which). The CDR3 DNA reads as TGTGCCAGCAGCTTAGTGGCAGGGAACTTCAATGAGCAGTTCTTC. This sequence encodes CASSLVAGNFNEQFF.